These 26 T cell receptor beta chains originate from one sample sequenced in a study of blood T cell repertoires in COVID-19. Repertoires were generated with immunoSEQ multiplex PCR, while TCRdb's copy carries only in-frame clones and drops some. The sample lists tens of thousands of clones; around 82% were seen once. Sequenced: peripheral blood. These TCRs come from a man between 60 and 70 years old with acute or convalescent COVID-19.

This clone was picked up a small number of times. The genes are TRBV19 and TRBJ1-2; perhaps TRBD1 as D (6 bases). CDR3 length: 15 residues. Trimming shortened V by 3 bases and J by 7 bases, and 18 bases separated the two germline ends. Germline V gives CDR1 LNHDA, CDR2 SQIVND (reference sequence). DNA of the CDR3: TGTGCCAGTAGTATCCAGGGGAGGGAGTTTGTTGGCTACACCTTC. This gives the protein CASSIQGREFVGYTF.

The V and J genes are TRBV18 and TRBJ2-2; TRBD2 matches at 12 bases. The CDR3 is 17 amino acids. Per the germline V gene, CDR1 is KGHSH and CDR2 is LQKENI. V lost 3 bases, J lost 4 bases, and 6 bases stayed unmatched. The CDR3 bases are TGTGCCAGCTCACCCCCTAGCGGGAGGGGAGTCACCGGGGAGCTGTTTTTT. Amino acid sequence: CASSPPSGRGVTGELFF.

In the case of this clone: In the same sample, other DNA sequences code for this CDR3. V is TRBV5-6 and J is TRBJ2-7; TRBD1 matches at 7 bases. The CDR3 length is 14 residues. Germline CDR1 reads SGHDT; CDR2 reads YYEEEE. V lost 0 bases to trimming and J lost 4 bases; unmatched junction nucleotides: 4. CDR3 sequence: CASSLGQGRYEQYF. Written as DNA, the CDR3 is TGTGCCAGCAGCTTGGGACAGGGAAGGTACGAGCAGTACTTC.

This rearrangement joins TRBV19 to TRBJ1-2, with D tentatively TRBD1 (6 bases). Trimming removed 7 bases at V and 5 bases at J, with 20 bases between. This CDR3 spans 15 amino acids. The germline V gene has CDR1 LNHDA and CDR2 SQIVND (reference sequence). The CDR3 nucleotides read TGTGCCAGTATTCCGAACAGGGAGGGGGAATATGGCTACACCTTC. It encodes CASIPNREGEYGYTF.

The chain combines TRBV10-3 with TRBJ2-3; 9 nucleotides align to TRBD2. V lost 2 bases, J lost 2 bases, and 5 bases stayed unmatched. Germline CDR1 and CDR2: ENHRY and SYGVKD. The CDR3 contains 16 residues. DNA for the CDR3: TGTGCCATCAGTGAGATCACTAGCGGGTCCACAGATACGCAGTATTTT. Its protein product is CAISEITSGSTDTQYF.

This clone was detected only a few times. The CDR3 here is CASSREGAGELFF. The CDR3 DNA reads as TGTGCCAGTAGCAGGGAGGGGGCCGGGGAGCTGTTTTTT. The V gene is TRBV19, the J gene TRBJ2-2; perhaps TRBD2 as D (7 bases). CDR1 is LNHDA, CDR2 SQIVND, per germline (reference sequence). This CDR3 has 13 residues. V was cut by 6 bases and J by 6 bases, with 11 bases left in between.

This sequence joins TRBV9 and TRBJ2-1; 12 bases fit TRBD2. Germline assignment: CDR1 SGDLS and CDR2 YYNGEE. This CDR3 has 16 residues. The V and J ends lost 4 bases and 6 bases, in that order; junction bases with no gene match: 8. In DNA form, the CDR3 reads TGTGCCAGCAGCCCGCAACTAGCGGGGGGCCTCAATGAGCAGTTCTTC. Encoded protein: CASSPQLAGGLNEQFF.

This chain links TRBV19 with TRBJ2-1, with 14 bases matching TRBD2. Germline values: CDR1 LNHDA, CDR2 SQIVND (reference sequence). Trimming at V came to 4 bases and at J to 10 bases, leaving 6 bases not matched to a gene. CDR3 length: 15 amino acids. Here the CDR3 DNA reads TGTGCCAGTAGTACCGGACTAGCGGGAGGACGGGAGCAGTTCTTC. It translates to CASSTGLAGGREQFF.

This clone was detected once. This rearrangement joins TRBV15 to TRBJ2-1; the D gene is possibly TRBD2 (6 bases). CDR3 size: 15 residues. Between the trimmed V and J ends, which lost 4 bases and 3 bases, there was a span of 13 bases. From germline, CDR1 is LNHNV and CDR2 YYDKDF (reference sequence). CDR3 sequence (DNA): TGTGCCACCAGCAACCCTTCGGGGGACTACAATGAGCAGTTCTTC. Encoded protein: CATSNPSGDYNEQFF.

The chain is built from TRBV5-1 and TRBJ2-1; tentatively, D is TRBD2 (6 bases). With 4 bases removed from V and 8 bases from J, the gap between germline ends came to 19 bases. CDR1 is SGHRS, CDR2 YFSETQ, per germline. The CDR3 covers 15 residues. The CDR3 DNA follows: TGCGCCAGCAGCCGCTCTAGCGTTACTTTGGATGAGCAGTTCTTC. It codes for CASSRSSVTLDEQFF.

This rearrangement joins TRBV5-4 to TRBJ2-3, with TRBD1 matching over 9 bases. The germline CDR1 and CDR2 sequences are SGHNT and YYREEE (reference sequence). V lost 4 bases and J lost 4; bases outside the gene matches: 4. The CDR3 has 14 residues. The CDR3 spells CASSGDRDADTQYF. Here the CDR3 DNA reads TGTGCCAGCAGCGGGGACAGGGATGCAGATACGCAGTATTTT.

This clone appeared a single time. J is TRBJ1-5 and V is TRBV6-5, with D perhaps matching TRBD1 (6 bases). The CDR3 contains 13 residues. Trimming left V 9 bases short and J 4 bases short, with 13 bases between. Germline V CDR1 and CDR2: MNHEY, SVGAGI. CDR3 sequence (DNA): TGTGCCAGTGGGTGGGGGCTTAATCAGCCCCAGCATTTT. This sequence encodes CASGWGLNQPQHF.

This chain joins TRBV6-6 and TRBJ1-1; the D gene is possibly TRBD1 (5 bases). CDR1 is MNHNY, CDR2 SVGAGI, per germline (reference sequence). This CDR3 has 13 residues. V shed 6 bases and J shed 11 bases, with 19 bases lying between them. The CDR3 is CASSLGMGGMAFF. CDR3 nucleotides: TGTGCCAGCAGCCTCGGTATGGGGGGGATGGCTTTCTTT.

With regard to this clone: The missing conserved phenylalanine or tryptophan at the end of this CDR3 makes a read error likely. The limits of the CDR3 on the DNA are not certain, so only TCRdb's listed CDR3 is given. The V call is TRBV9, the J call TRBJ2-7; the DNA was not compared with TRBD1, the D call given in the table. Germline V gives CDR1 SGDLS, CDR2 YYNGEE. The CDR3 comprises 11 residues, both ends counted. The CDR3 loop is CASSPHRGELP.

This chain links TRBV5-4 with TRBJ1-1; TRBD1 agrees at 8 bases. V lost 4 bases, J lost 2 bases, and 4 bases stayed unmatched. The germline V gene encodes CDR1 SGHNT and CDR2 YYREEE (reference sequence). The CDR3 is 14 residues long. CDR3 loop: CASSIGQGNTEAFF. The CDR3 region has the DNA TGTGCCAGCAGCATAGGACAGGGCAACACTGAAGCTTTCTTT.

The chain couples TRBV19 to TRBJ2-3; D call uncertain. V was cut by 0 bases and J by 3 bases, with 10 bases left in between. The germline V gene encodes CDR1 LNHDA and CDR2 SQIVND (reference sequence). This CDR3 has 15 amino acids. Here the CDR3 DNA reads TGTGCCAGTAGTATAGATGTCGGGTGGACAGATACGCAGTATTTT. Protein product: CASSIDVGWTDTQYF.

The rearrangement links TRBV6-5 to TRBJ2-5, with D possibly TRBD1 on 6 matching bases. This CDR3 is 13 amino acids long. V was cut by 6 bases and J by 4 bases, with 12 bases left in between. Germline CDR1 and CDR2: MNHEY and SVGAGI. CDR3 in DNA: TGTGCCAGCAGGTCTACAGGGAGAGAGACCCAGTACTTC. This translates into CASRSTGRETQYF.

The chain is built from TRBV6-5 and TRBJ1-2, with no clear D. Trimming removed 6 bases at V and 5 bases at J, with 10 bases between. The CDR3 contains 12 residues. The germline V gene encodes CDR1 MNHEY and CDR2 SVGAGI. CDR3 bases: TGTGCCAGCAGCCAAGCCTTATATGGCTACACCTTC. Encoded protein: CASSQALYGYTF.

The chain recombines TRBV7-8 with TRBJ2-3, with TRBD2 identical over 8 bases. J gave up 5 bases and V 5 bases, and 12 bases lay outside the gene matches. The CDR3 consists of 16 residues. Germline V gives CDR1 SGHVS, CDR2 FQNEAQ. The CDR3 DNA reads TGTGCCAGCAGCCGACGGGAGGGCCGAGTGCTAGATACGCAGTATTTT. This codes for CASSRREGRVLDTQYF.

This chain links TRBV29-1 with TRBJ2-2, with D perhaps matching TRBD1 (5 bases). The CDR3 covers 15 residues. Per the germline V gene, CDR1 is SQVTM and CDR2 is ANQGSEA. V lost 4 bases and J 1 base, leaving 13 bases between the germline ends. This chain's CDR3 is CSVVAGPQNTGELFF. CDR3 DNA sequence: TGCAGCGTTGTAGCAGGGCCGCAGAACACCGGGGAGCTGTTTTTT.

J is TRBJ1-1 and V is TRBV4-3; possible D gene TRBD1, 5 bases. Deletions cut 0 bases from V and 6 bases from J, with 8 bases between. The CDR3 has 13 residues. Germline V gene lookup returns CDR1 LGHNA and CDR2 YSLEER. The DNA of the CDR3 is TGCGCCAGCAGCCAAGATGTGACAGCTGAAGCTTTCTTT. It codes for CASSQDVTAEAFF.

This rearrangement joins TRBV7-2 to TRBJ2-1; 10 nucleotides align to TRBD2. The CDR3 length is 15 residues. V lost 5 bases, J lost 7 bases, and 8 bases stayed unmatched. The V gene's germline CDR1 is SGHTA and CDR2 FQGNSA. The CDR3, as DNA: TGTGCCAGCAGCACTGTTCGAGCGGGGGGGAATGAGCAGTTCTTC. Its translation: CASSTVRAGGNEQFF. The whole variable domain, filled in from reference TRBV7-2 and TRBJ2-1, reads GAGVSQSPSNKVTEKGKDVELRCDPISGHTALYWYRQSLGQGLEFLIYFQGNSAPDKSGLPSDRFSAERTGGSVSTLTIQRTQQEDSAVYLCASSTVRAGGNEQFFGPGTRLTVL.

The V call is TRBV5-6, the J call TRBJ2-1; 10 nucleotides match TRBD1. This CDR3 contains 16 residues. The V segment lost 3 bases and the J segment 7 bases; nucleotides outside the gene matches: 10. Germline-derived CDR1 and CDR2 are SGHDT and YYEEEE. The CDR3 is CASSYLDRGRKNEQFF. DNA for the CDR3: TGTGCCAGCAGCTATTTAGACAGGGGGCGCAAGAATGAGCAGTTCTTC.

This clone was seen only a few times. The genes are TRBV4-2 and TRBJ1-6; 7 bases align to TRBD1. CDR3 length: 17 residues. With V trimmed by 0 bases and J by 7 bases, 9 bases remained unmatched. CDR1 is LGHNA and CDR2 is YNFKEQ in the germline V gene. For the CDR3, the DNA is TGTGCCAGCAGCCAAGATCCCTCGACAGGGTTCAATTCACCCCTCCACTTT. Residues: CASSQDPSTGFNSPLHF.

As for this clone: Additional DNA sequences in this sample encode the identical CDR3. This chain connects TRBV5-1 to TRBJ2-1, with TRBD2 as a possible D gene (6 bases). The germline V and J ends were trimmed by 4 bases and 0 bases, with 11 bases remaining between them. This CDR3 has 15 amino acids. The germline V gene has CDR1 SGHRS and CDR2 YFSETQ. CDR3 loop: CASSLDGSSYNEQFF. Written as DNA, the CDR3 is TGCGCCAGCAGCCTAGACGGGAGCTCCTACAATGAGCAGTTCTTC.

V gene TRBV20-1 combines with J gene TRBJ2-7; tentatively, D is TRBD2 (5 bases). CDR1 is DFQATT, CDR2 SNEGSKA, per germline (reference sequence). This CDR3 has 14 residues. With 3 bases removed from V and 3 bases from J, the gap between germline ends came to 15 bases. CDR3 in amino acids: CSASNEGWGYEQYF. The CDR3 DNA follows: TGCAGTGCTAGTAACGAGGGATGGGGCTACGAGCAGTACTTC.